This passage covers 14 T cell receptor beta chains from one sample sequenced in a study of cytomegalovirus exposure and HLA in healthy donors. Profiling relied on immunoSEQ multiplex PCR, and the TCRdb table lists in-frame clones only, not all of them. Seen here are around 140,000 clones, roughly 87% observed once, and the top ten hold 4.5%. The sequencing sample was made of PBMCs. These receptors came from a man aged 18-30 years in good health and CMV-seropositive.

This chain uses TRBV5-1 with TRBJ2-2, with D unresolved. CDR3 length: 15 amino acids. Per germline, CDR1 SGHRS and CDR2 YFSETQ. Trimming shortened V by 0 bases and J by 3 bases, and 9 bases separated the two germline ends. This CDR3 is CASSLDVYYTGELFF. In DNA, the CDR3 is TGCGCCAGCAGCTTGGATGTCTACTACACCGGGGAGCTGTTTTTT.

A single count supports this clone. This chain joins TRBV14 and TRBJ2-7, with D tentatively TRBD2 (6 bases). The V gene's germline CDR1 is SGHDN and CDR2 FVKESK. Trimming removed 1 base from V and 3 bases from J, with 7 bases in between. The CDR3 extends over 13 amino acids. CDR3 DNA: TGTGCCAGCAGCCAAGTGGGGGGCTACGAGCAGTACTTC. Translation gives CASSQVGGYEQYF.

The V call is TRBV6-4, the J call TRBJ1-2; the match to TRBD1 covers 10 bases. CDR1 is MRHNA and CDR2 is SNTAGT in the germline V gene. CDR3 length: 13 amino acids. The ends lost 10 bases at V and 7 bases at J; junction bases unmatched: 9. The DNA for the CDR3 is TGTGCCACCAGGACAGGGGGGATAGGTGGCTACACCTTC. Translation: CATRTGGIGGYTF.

This chain joins TRBV29-1 and TRBJ2-6; D is undetermined. V lost 1 base, J lost 0 bases, and 4 bases lay in between. Germline CDR1 SQVTM, CDR2 ANQGSEA. This CDR3 is 14 amino acids long. CDR3 in DNA: TGCAGCGTTGAAGTCTTCTCTGGGGCCAACGTCCTGACTTTC. This encodes CSVEVFSGANVLTF.

The chain joins TRBV9 to TRBJ2-7; 8 positions match TRBD2. In germline, CDR1 is SGDLS, CDR2 YYNGEE. Losses at the gene ends were 0 bases for V and 5 bases for J; bases not matched to a gene: 10. CDR3 length equals 16 residues. The DNA of the CDR3 is TGTGCCAGCAGCGTAGATCTTACGGGAGGGTGGGACGAGCAGTACTTC. Translating it yields CASSVDLTGGWDEQYF.

This clone was picked up a small number of times. The rearrangement joins TRBV5-6 to TRBJ2-2; TRBD2 matches 9 bases. Losses at the gene ends were 3 bases for V and 6 bases for J; bases not matched to a gene: 9. The CDR3 extends over 16 amino acids. Germline values: CDR1 SGHDT, CDR2 YYEEEE. The CDR3 DNA sequence: TGTGCCAGCAGCTCTCAGCGGGGGGCGATGGCCGGGGAGCTGTTTTTT. This translates into CASSSQRGAMAGELFF.

The chain recombines TRBV13 with TRBJ1-5, with 8 bases identical to TRBD1. This CDR3 has 16 amino acids. Germline V CDR1 and CDR2: PRHDT, FYEKMQ (reference sequence). Trimming removed 2 bases from V and 7 bases from J; junction bases left unmatched: 10. For the CDR3, the DNA is TGTGCCAGCAGCTTACAATCACAGGGGGGTCGCCAGCCCCAGCATTTT. This codes for CASSLQSQGGRQPQHF.

V usage is TRBV14 and J usage is TRBJ2-7; 7 bases map to TRBD1. The CDR3 loop spans 18 amino acids. Germline assignment: CDR1 SGHDN and CDR2 FVKESK. After removal of 4 bases from V and 0 bases from J, the junction contained 15 bases not matched to a gene. The CDR3 coding sequence is TGTGCCAGCAGCCCACAGGGGCCTGGGGTGAGCGGCTCCTACGAGCAGTACTTC. Its protein is CASSPQGPGVSGSYEQYF.

The J gene is TRBJ2-1, the V gene TRBV7-3, with D unclear. The CDR3 covers 12 residues. Per germline, CDR1 SGHTA and CDR2 FQGTGA. V was pared by 3 bases and J by 5 bases, with 5 bases between. The DNA of the CDR3 is TGTGCCAGCAGCTTTAGAGACAATGAGCAGTTCTTC. It translates to CASSFRDNEQFF.

This sequence joins TRBV5-4 and TRBJ2-1, with 11 bases fitting TRBD2. Per the germline V gene, CDR1 is SGHNT and CDR2 is YYREEE (reference sequence). The CDR3 has 17 amino acids. Losses at the gene ends were 1 base for V and 7 bases for J; bases not matched to a gene: 10. CDR3 nucleotides: TGTGCCAGCAGCTTGAAGTTACTAGCGGGAGACGGTAATGAGCAGTTCTTC. This translates into CASSLKLLAGDGNEQFF.

This clone has just a few counts. V and J are TRBV11-2 and TRBJ1-2, with D tentatively TRBD1 (5 bases). The germline V gene has CDR1 SGHAT and CDR2 FQNNGV. The V and J ends lost 5 bases and 6 bases respectively, with 16 bases between them. This CDR3 is 14 amino acids long. The CDR3 protein is CASSPKAGSDGYTF. CDR3 sequence (DNA): TGTGCCAGCAGCCCAAAAGCAGGGTCTGATGGCTACACCTTC.

The J gene is TRBJ1-1, the V gene TRBV5-1, with D hard to call. Trimming pared 5 bases from V and 1 base from J, leaving 12 bases between. Germline values: CDR1 SGHRS, CDR2 YFSETQ. The CDR3 is 14 amino acids. The CDR3 region is CASSSHHPNTEAFF. The CDR3 DNA sequence: TGCGCCAGCAGTTCACACCACCCGAACACTGAAGCTTTCTTT.

The chain employs TRBV7-9 and TRBJ1-1, with a tentative D call TRBD1 (6 bases). The germline V and J ends were trimmed by 5 bases and 7 bases, with 11 bases remaining between them. Germline V gene lookup returns CDR1 SEHNR and CDR2 FQNEAQ (reference sequence). This CDR3 has 12 amino acids. The CDR3 bases are TGTGCCAGCAGCGTTGGACAGCTTGAAGCTTTCTTT. Its translation is CASSVGQLEAFF.

This clone was counted once. The chain links TRBV5-1 to TRBJ1-2; 9 nucleotides match TRBD1. CDR1 SGHRS and CDR2 YFSETQ come from the germline V gene. The CDR3 loop spans 15 amino acids. After removal of 4 bases from V and 2 bases from J, the junction contained 6 bases not matched to a gene. Written as DNA, the CDR3 is TGCGCCAGCAGCCCGGGACAGGGAGGCAACTATGGCTACACCTTC. The encoded protein is CASSPGQGGNYGYTF.